The 3 T cell receptor beta chains listed next were all sequenced from one sample in a study of patients and donors after allogeneic stem cell transplantation. TCRdb recomputed calls from the RT-PCR reads with MiXCR, one row per CDR3 protein. The sample has 70,000 to 85,000 distinct CDR3 sequences; around a quarter are singletons. Sequences were obtained from blood, either unsorted or a sorted T cell fraction (not recorded which). These TCRs come from a human donor who was either an allogeneic HSCT recipient or a stem cell or donor lymphocyte infusion donor (not recorded which). It is not recorded whose cells these are; they may come from a transplant donor.

This clonotype has just a few counts. The V call is TRBV6-9, the J call TRBJ2-7, with 9 nucleotides matching TRBD1. In germline, CDR1 is MNHGY, CDR2 SVAAGI. The CDR3 covers 14 residues. The V segment lost 8 bases and the J segment 4 bases; nucleotides outside the gene matches: 9. This CDR3 reads CASLPGQGPYEQYF. CDR3 nucleotide sequence: TGTGCCAGCCTACCGGGACAGGGCCCTTACGAGCAGTACTTC.

The chain combines TRBV20-1 with TRBJ1-2; D not resolved. The CDR3 spans 13 residues. V lost 3 bases and J 2 bases, leaving 10 bases between the germline ends. Germline V gene lookup returns CDR1 DFQATT and CDR2 SNEGSKA (reference sequence). DNA for the CDR3: TGCAGTGCTAGGGCACAGCTCAACTATGGCTACACCTTC. It is translated as CSARAQLNYGYTF.

The sample holds one count of this clonotype. This chain connects TRBV11-2 to TRBJ2-5; TRBD1 agrees at 10 bases. V was clipped by 3 bases and J by 5 bases; unmatched bases: 12. The germline gives CDR1 SGHAT, CDR2 FQNNGV. The CDR3 loop spans 17 amino acids. DNA for the CDR3: TGTGCCAGCAGCTTCACGGTGGGGACAGGGGTTGGGGAGACCCAGTACTTC. Translating gives CASSFTVGTGVGETQYF.